This TCR beta chain was observed in a study of glioma-infiltrating T cells after dendritic cell vaccination (dated by TCRdb to about 2016). At the level of the whole study: The cohort comprised roughly 15 glioblastoma patients from Phase I and II dendritic cell vaccination trials, 9 newly diagnosed and 6 with recurrent disease. Tumor-infiltrating lymphocyte content was quantified and tumor and blood repertoires were compared in dendritic cell-vaccinated glioblastoma patients by deep sequencing of TCR beta CDR3 regions. To make the vaccine, monocyte-derived dendritic cells were cultured for seven days with IL-4 and GM-CSF and then pulsed overnight with autologous tumor lysate. Between the early 2000s and the early 2010s, the patients were given dendritic cell vaccination pulsed with autologous tumor lysate. Survival after dendritic cell vaccination was correlated with TCR sequencing metrics, such as TIL content and the overlap between tumor and blood repertoires. Three intradermal dendritic cell vaccine injections were administered to patients at biweekly intervals in the arm below the axilla.

Here is what the overall study found, with its caveats: The cohort was small and heterogeneous, and full blood and tumor sets were available for few patients, with initial-recurrent tumor pairs available for even fewer patients. TCR clonality showed no direct relationship with survival, which suggests that a diverse polyclonal response may matter. The response model built on TCR overlap across three groups was characterized as speculative, with prospective validation still needed. Longer time to progression and overall survival after dendritic cell vaccination were predicted by higher estimated pretreatment TIL content.

Patients were selected for having adequate residual fresh-frozen tumor tissue and more than two years of available survival data. None of the glioblastoma patients carried an isocitrate dehydrogenase mutation, although molecular status otherwise varied. PBMC were collected before vaccination, two weeks after the third vaccination, and at tumor progression if tumor progression occurred. Genomic DNA was extracted with the Qiagen DNeasy Blood extraction Kit. The immunoSEQ assay amplified TCRB CDR3 regions from about 2 micrograms of genomic DNA, or from all available DNA when less than that amount was available. The multiplex PCR employed 60 forward primers targeting TCR V beta segments and 13 reverse primers targeting J beta segments. To estimate reads per starting template, synthetic control templates were spiked into each sample at limiting dilution. The Illumina HiSeq System generated 87 bp sequencing reads. The original methods were these. PCR and sequencing errors were removed by merging closely related sequences with a nearest neighbor algorithm. TCR overlap was defined as the percentage of unique tumor TCR beta sequences that were also found in the peripheral blood of the same patient. Imported from immuneACCESS, the table was reduced by TCRdb to in-frame sequences with V and J called. These copies leave out some clones; in studies compared against another copy, an unresolved V gene accounts for under half, and the cause of the remainder is not known. The DNA gave D and trimming, while V, J and clone size come from that table. This sample is represented by some 70,000 clones; roughly 79% of them were singletons. 7.9% of the sample belongs to the ten largest clones.

The CDR3 sequence holds 12 residues, the cysteine and phenylalanine included. Only the CDR3 part of the read is kept: 36 bases, read in frame from the first base. According to the germline V gene (reference sequence), CDR1 reads LNHNV and CDR2 reads YYDKDF. A remark on this clone: Its antigen is still unknown. The junction departs from the called germline gene at one end, perhaps through a read error.

The receptor was isolated from a human donor with glioblastoma. The sequence joins TRBV15 to TRBJ2-7; TRBD1 could be the D gene, as 5 bases match. The specimen was blood, collected before dendritic cell vaccination. The DNA sequence is TGTGCCACCAGCAGAGATCTCGGACAAGCACACTTC. This encodes CATSRDLGQAHF.